The next 22 T cell receptor beta chains were all read from a single sample in a study of cytomegalovirus exposure and HLA in healthy donors. The method was immunoSEQ multiplex PCR; TCRdb's version includes in-frame clones alone and lacks a portion of them. The sample shows around 94,000 clones, approximately 94% of them seen only once. The sample consisted of PBMCs. Source of these receptors: a woman between 18 and 29 years old in good health and CMV-seronegative.

The chain employs TRBV7-3 and TRBJ2-7, with D possibly TRBD1 on 6 matching bases. V was trimmed by 2 bases and J by 7 bases, leaving 12 bases between them. The germline gives CDR1 SGHTA, CDR2 FQGTGA. CDR3 length equals 13 residues. The CDR3 loop is CASSLFATGEQYF. In DNA, the CDR3 is TGTGCCAGCAGCTTATTTGCGACAGGTGAGCAGTACTTC.

The rearrangement joins TRBV5-1 to TRBJ1-1, with D possibly TRBD1 on 6 matching bases. Trimming cost V 3 bases and J 5 bases, with 14 bases left between them. The CDR3 is 14 amino acids. The germline V gene encodes CDR1 SGHRS and CDR2 YFSETQ. CDR3 sequence (DNA): TGCGCCAGCAGCTGGGGGACACAGGGAACTGAAGCTTTCTTT. Translation gives CASSWGTQGTEAFF. The variable domain in full, with the rest retrieved from reference TRBV5-1 and TRBJ1-1, is KAGVTQTPRYLIKTRGQQVTLSCSPISGHRSVSWYQQTPGQGLQFLFEYFSETQRNKGNFPGRFSGRQFSNSRSEMNVSTLELGDSALYLCASSWGTQGTEAFFGQGTRLTVV.

The chain couples TRBV7-9 to TRBJ2-5; 7 nucleotides line up with TRBD2. Germline trimming cut 5 bases from V and 5 bases from J; bases unmatched to any gene: 11. Per germline, CDR1 SEHNR and CDR2 FQNEAQ (reference sequence). The CDR3 sequence is 15 residues long. The CDR3 region has the DNA TGTGCCAGCAGCCCGCCGCGGAGCGGGAAGGAGACCCAGTACTTC. It translates to CASSPPRSGKETQYF.

The chain combines TRBV6-1 with TRBJ2-7, with D possibly TRBD1 on 6 matching bases. The ends were cut back, 4 bases at V and 3 bases at J, with 10 bases in the middle. The CDR3 totals 13 residues. The germline CDR1 and CDR2 sequences are MNHNS and SASEGT. The CDR3 protein is CASSARQDYEQYF. DNA for the CDR3: TGTGCCAGCAGTGCCAGACAGGACTACGAGCAGTACTTC.

A single count supports this clone. CDR3 in amino acids: CASSRWTGGTTEAFF. As DNA, the CDR3 is TGTGCCAGCAGCCGGTGGACAGGGGGGACCACTGAAGCTTTCTTT. The rearrangement uses TRBV6-6 and TRBJ1-1, with 10 bases fitting TRBD1. The V gene's germline CDR1 is MNHNY and CDR2 SVGAGI (reference sequence). CDR3 size: 15 residues. Trimming took 6 bases from V and 4 from J; bases not matched to a gene: 8.

This sequence joins TRBV7-9 and TRBJ1-2; a possible D gene is TRBD1 (5 bases). The CDR3 length is 16 residues. Germline CDR1 is SEHNR and CDR2 is FQNEAQ (reference sequence). The V end was cut by 5 bases, the J end by 8 bases, with 24 bases between. This CDR3 is CASSPSEAADRGGYTF. CDR3 nucleotide sequence: TGTGCCAGCAGCCCCTCTGAGGCAGCCGATCGGGGGGGCTACACCTTC.

The chain joins TRBV4-3 to TRBJ2-5, with 11 bases lining up with TRBD2. V dropped 1 base and J dropped 1; count of bases not matched to a gene: 8. From germline, CDR1 is LGHNA and CDR2 YSLEER. The CDR3 runs to 18 residues. CDR3 in amino acids: CASSQGSVGLAVQETQYF. Here the CDR3 DNA reads TGCGCCAGCAGCCAAGGGTCCGTGGGACTAGCGGTCCAAGAGACCCAGTACTTC.

V gene TRBV5-1 combines with J gene TRBJ1-1; 10 bases map to TRBD1. This CDR3 is 15 amino acids long. Germline-derived CDR1 and CDR2 are SGHRS and YFSETQ. With V trimmed by 4 bases and J by 4 bases, 7 bases remained unmatched. DNA of the CDR3: TGCGCCAGCAGCGCGGGGACAGGGGACGGCACTGAAGCTTTCTTT. Amino acid sequence: CASSAGTGDGTEAFF.

This chain joins TRBV23-1 and TRBJ1-2, with unresolved D. TRBV23-1 is an ORF for which the function is uncertain. The V gene lost 6 bases and the J gene lost 2 bases, with 16 bases spanning the gap. There are 15 residues in the CDR3. The CDR3 DNA reads TGCGCCAGCAGCCGCCTCCCCCGGGAGAACTATGGCTACACCTTC. Translation gives CASSRLPRENYGYTF.

The table lists this clone with a count of one. This chain links TRBV5-4 with TRBJ2-7; TRBD2 agrees at 7 bases. The germline gives CDR1 SGHNT, CDR2 YYREEE (reference sequence). This CDR3 is 15 amino acids long. V trimming: 2 bases; J trimming: 3 bases; junction bases outside the gene matches: 8. As DNA, the CDR3 is TGTGCCAGCAGCTTTAGGAGCGGGGCAATCTACGAGCAGTACTTC. This translates into CASSFRSGAIYEQYF. Full variable domain (rest looked up from reference TRBV5-4 and TRBJ2-7): ETGVTQSPTHLIKTRGQQVTLRCSSQSGHNTVSWYQQALGQGPQFIFQYYREEENGRGNFPPRFSGLQFPNYSSELNVNALELDDSALYLCASSFRSGAIYEQYFGPGTRLTVT.

J is TRBJ2-7 and V is TRBV5-4, with D perhaps matching TRBD1 (6 bases). The CDR3 spans 13 residues. Germline V gene data show CDR1 as SGHNT and CDR2 as YYREEE (reference sequence). V lost 5 bases to trimming and J lost 4 bases, with 13 bases between them. As DNA, the CDR3 is TGTGCCAGCAGTAGGGGGAACACATACGAGCAGTACTTC. Translated, it gives CASSRGNTYEQYF.

This chain joins TRBV25-1 and TRBJ1-1, with TRBD1 matching over 8 bases. V dropped 1 base and J dropped 3; count of bases not matched to a gene: 4. CDR1 and CDR2 (germline): MGHDK, SYGVNS. The CDR3 consists of 15 residues. CDR3 protein: CASSESGRGHTEAFF. For the CDR3, the DNA is TGTGCCAGCAGTGAATCAGGCAGGGGGCACACTGAAGCTTTCTTT.

This clone was recorded once. The V and J genes are TRBV18 and TRBJ1-2; D gene unclear. CDR3 length: 14 amino acids. Trimming stripped 3 bases from V and 2 bases from J, with 10 bases between. Per germline, CDR1 KGHSH and CDR2 LQKENI. In DNA form, the CDR3 reads TGTGCCAGCTCACCCGGGGAGGAAAACTATGGCTACACCTTC. This gives the protein CASSPGEENYGYTF.

This clone was found once. The chain employs TRBV10-3 and TRBJ1-4; perhaps TRBD1 as D (5 bases). Trimming cost V 0 bases and J 6 bases, with 8 bases left between them. This CDR3 contains 14 residues. The germline V gene has CDR1 ENHRY and CDR2 SYGVKD. CDR3 in amino acids: CAISESKQDEKLFF. The DNA for the CDR3 is TGTGCCATCAGTGAGTCGAAACAGGATGAAAAACTGTTTTTT.

The chain is built from TRBV19 and TRBJ1-2; D gene unclear. From germline, CDR1 is LNHDA and CDR2 SQIVND (reference sequence). V shed 5 bases and J shed 2 bases, with 9 bases lying between them. The CDR3 spans 13 residues. Here the CDR3 reads CASSSGGNYGYTF. CDR3 bases: TGTGCCAGTAGTTCGGGCGGGAACTATGGCTACACCTTC.

The V call is TRBV5-1, the J call TRBJ2-7; D may be TRBD1 (6 bases). V was pared by 7 bases and J by 0 bases, with 11 bases between. From germline, CDR1 is SGHRS and CDR2 YFSETQ. The CDR3 consists of 13 residues. CDR3 in amino acids: CASFGTHSYEQYF. CDR3 bases: TGCGCCAGCTTTGGGACACACTCCTACGAGCAGTACTTC.

This chain uses TRBV6-4 with TRBJ2-1, with 10 bases fitting TRBD2. The length of the CDR3 is 17 residues. Per germline, CDR1 MRHNA and CDR2 SNTAGT. J was trimmed by 9 bases and V by 0 bases; bases with no gene match: 11. The CDR3 DNA follows: TGTGCCAGCAGTGACTCTCGGGCTAGCGGGAGCCGGGTTGAGCAGTTCTTC. It specifies CASSDSRASGSRVEQFF.

The chain carries TRBV19 and TRBJ1-2, with TRBD1 matching over 10 bases. The V and J ends lost 6 bases and 6 bases, in that order; junction bases with no gene match: 4. The V gene's germline CDR1 is LNHDA and CDR2 SQIVND (reference sequence). The CDR3 contains 13 residues. The CDR3 is CASSRDRGDGYTF. DNA of the CDR3: TGTGCCAGTAGCCGGGACAGGGGTGATGGCTACACCTTC.

The gene calls are TRBV20-1 and TRBJ2-7; D is uncertain. This CDR3 has 11 amino acids. The germline CDR1 and CDR2 sequences are DFQATT and SNEGSKA (reference sequence). Trimming took off 4 bases at V and 3 bases at J, with 7 bases between the two ends. The CDR3 coding sequence is TGCAGTGCTATGGGCAACTACGAGCAGTACTTC. It is translated as CSAMGNYEQYF.

This sequence joins TRBV5-1 and TRBJ1-2; 11 nucleotides align to TRBD1. Trimming removed 4 bases from V and 4 bases from J; junction bases left unmatched: 9. The CDR3 has 16 residues. Germline-derived CDR1 and CDR2 are SGHRS and YFSETQ. The CDR3 DNA follows: TGCGCCAGCAGCCCGGCTTTGGGACAGGGGGGCTATGGCTACACCTTC. It specifies CASSPALGQGGYGYTF.

About this clone itself: One end of the junction does not line up with germline, which may come from a read error. V usage is TRBV10-3 and J usage is TRBJ1-1, with D unclear. From germline, CDR1 is ENHRY and CDR2 SYGVKD. CDR3 length equals 11 residues. CDR3 amino acids: CAIGDESEAFF. The CDR3 DNA is TGTGCCATCGGTGACGAGTCTGAAGCTTTCTTT.

V is TRBV30 and J is TRBJ2-5; D perhaps matches TRBD2 (5 bases). V gave up 1 base and J gave up 9 bases, with 9 bases separating them. The CDR3 has 11 residues. The germline V gene encodes CDR1 GTSNPN and CDR2 SVGIG (reference sequence). The CDR3 nucleotides are TGTGCCTGGAGTGGGGGAGACGCCCAGTACTTC. Amino acids: CAWSGGDAQYF.